This record concerns one T cell receptor (beta chain) sequence. The ends lost 5 bases at V and 5 bases at J; junction bases unmatched: 8. This CDR3 is built from 14 residues. Germline CDR1 SGHTA, CDR2 FQGTGA. This sample was included in a study of blood T cell repertoires in COVID-19. In the original analysis: Reference gene primer amplification gave estimated nucleated cell counts. TCRdb's copy holds only in-frame clones and misses some; the assay was immunoSEQ multiplex PCR. The V and J calls and clone size are taken from that table; D and trimming were inferred from the DNA. This table has 310,000 or so clones, around 86% appearing once.

The clonotype was recovered from a man aged 45 to 65 with active or convalescent COVID-19. The chain employs TRBV7-3 and TRBJ1-1; 7 bases agree with TRBD1. Sequenced input: peripheral blood. CDR3 protein: CASSSDRAGTEAFF. The CDR3 DNA sequence: TGTGCCAGCAGCAGCGACAGGGCGGGAACTGAAGCTTTCTTT.